These 21 T cell receptor beta chains came from one sample sequenced in a study of blood T cells in healthy people across ages. Alongside a J-beta primer mix, a sample-barcoded 5' primer served in a second PCR lasting roughly 7 to 11 cycles. In TCRdb, the 5' RACE reads were re-called with MiXCR into one record per CDR3 protein. Of hundreds of thousands of distinct CDR3 sequences in the sample, around 43% were seen once. The sample consisted of blood. These receptors originate from a man older than 75 in good health.

This clonotype came up a few times. The chain is built from TRBV6-6 and TRBJ2-6; D call uncertain. In germline, CDR1 is MNHNY, CDR2 SVGAGI (reference sequence). V lost 2 bases to trimming and J lost 0 bases, with 5 bases between them. The CDR3 contains 15 residues. CDR3 DNA sequence: TGTGCCAGCAGTTACCTGCCCTCTGGGGCCAACGTCCTGACTTTC. Translation: CASSYLPSGANVLTF.

This clonotype was seen a handful of times. J is TRBJ1-4 and V is TRBV29-1; D is possibly TRBD1 (5 bases). The CDR3 length is 12 residues. Germline CDR1 and CDR2: SQVTM and ANQGSEA. Trimming took off 5 bases at V and 3 bases at J, with 7 bases between the two ends. The CDR3 DNA is TGCAGCGTTAGGGGAGCTAATGAAAAACTGTTTTTT. Protein product: CSVRGANEKLFF.

This clonotype has a handful of counts. CDR3 nucleotide sequence: TGTGCCAGCAGCCCATTTGCGGGACAAGACAGGGGAAATGGCTACACCTTC. It codes for CASSPFAGQDRGNGYTF. The chain couples TRBV7-2 to TRBJ1-2; 8 bases align to TRBD1. Germline V CDR1 and CDR2: SGHTA, FQGNSA. V shed 5 bases and J 6 bases; nucleotides not matched to a gene: 17. This CDR3 spans 17 amino acids.

Concerning this clonotype: A much larger clone sits a single nucleotide away, making a read error possible. V usage is TRBV28 and J usage is TRBJ2-1; D gene uncertain. The CDR3 spans 15 residues. The V gene lost 8 bases and the J gene lost 10 bases, with 24 bases spanning the gap. Germline lookup yields CDR1 MDHEN and CDR2 SYDVKM. CDR3 sequence (DNA): TGTGCCAGCTCCACATCAGGCGCGACTTCCTACGAGCAGTTCTTC. Encoded protein: CASSTSGATSYEQFF.

The sample holds a few counts of this clonotype. The rearrangement links TRBV7-3 to TRBJ2-5, with D unclear. The DNA matches TRBJ2-7 better at its end, which makes the J call doubtful. Germline lookup yields CDR1 SGHTA and CDR2 FQGTGA. The CDR3 covers 13 residues. The CDR3 loop is CASSLTRLDEQYF. In DNA form, the CDR3 reads TGTGCCAGCAGCTTAACGAGGCTAGACGAGCAGTACTTC.

V usage is TRBV7-9 and J usage is TRBJ2-1; 12 bases match TRBD1. The CDR3 sequence is 20 residues long. Germline V gives CDR1 SEHNR, CDR2 FQNEAQ (reference sequence). Germline trimming cut 7 bases from V and 8 bases from J; bases unmatched to any gene: 24. The CDR3 DNA reads TGTGCCAGCACCACTCGAATTGGGACAGGGGGCCTGGGCTTTAGCGATGAGCAGTTCTTC. It translates to CASTTRIGTGGLGFSDEQFF.

To note about this clonotype: A much larger clone differs from this one at a single base, so this may be a read error. The gene calls are TRBV6-1 and TRBJ2-5, with D perhaps matching TRBD1 (6 bases). The end of the DNA is better explained by TRBJ2-7, so the J call may be wrong. Germline CDR1 and CDR2: MNHNS and SASEGT. The CDR3 spans 14 residues. Written as DNA, the CDR3 is TGTGACAGCAGGATATCCAGGGGATCTTACGAGCAGTACTTC. It codes for CDSRISRGSYEQYF.

The sample holds a few counts of this clonotype. The CDR3 protein is CASSLNRAPYEQYF. In nucleotides, the CDR3 is TGTGCCAGCAGTTTAAATAGGGCACCCTACGAGCAGTACTTC. The chain couples TRBV12-3 or TRBV12-4 to TRBJ2-7; no reliable D call. With 2 bases removed from V and 2 bases from J, the gap between germline ends came to 10 bases. The CDR3 consists of 14 residues.

J is TRBJ1-2 and V is TRBV6-5, with unresolved D. V gave up 6 bases and J gave up 2 bases, with 19 bases separating them. The CDR3 has 16 amino acids. CDR1 MNHEY and CDR2 SVGAGI come from the germline V gene. This CDR3 reads CASRVRTVTDNYGYTF. The CDR3 DNA is TGTGCCAGCAGGGTAAGGACCGTCACCGACAACTATGGCTACACCTTC.

The chain has TRBV11-2 and TRBJ1-1; D perhaps matches TRBD1 (5 bases). Germline V gene lookup returns CDR1 SGHAT and CDR2 FQNNGV. V dropped 1 base and J dropped 6 bases, with 12 bases sitting between them. This CDR3 comprises 14 residues. CDR3: CASSLAAGRPEAFF. The DNA of the CDR3 is TGTGCCAGCAGCTTAGCGGCAGGGAGACCTGAAGCTTTCTTT.

The chain couples TRBV6-2 or TRBV6-3 to TRBJ2-2; the D gene could be TRBD1 or TRBD2 (5 bases each). Germline V gives CDR1 MNHEY, CDR2 SVGEGT. The CDR3 length is 14 residues. Deletions cut 4 bases from V and 11 bases from J, with 17 bases between. In DNA form, the CDR3 reads TGTGCCAGCAGTTTCGGGACCCTACCGAAAGAGCTGTTTTTT. It encodes CASSFGTLPKELFF.

This clonotype was found a few times. The J gene is TRBJ1-4, the V gene TRBV4-3, with TRBD1 matching over 10 bases. Looked up from germline, CDR1 is LGHNA and CDR2 is YSLEER. V lost 3 bases to trimming and J lost 7 bases; unmatched junction nucleotides: 5. The CDR3 runs to 15 residues. The CDR3 DNA is TGCGCCAGCAGCCACCCGGGACAGGGGATTGAAAAACTGTTTTTT. Translation gives CASSHPGQGIEKLFF.

The chain joins TRBV7-2 to TRBJ2-7; possibly TRBD1 for D (6 bases). CDR3 length: 15 residues. Looked up from germline, CDR1 is SGHTA and CDR2 is FQGNSA. V lost 0 bases and J lost 7, with 16 bases in between. The CDR3 here is CASSLARTANNEQYF. In DNA, the CDR3 is TGTGCCAGCAGCTTAGCGCGGACAGCGAACAATGAGCAGTACTTC. Based on the CDR3 plus reference TRBV7-2 and TRBJ2-7, the full variable domain is GAGVSQSPSNKVTEKGKDVELRCDPISGHTALYWYRQSLGQGLEFLIYFQGNSAPDKSGLPSDRFSAERTGGSVSTLTIQRTQQEDSAVYLCASSLARTANNEQYFGPGTRLTVT.

The CDR3 DNA sequence: TGTGCCAGCAGCTTAATGGGACTAGCGGGCCGGTGGTCCGAGCAGTACTTC. Translating it yields CASSLMGLAGRWSEQYF. The V call is TRBV7-9, the J call TRBJ2-7; 12 bases line up with TRBD2. Trimming at V came to 2 bases and at J to 6 bases, leaving 11 bases not matched to a gene. Germline V CDR1 and CDR2: SEHNR, FQNEAQ (reference sequence). This CDR3 spans 17 amino acids.

This clonotype was observed a handful of times. V is TRBV5-1 and J is TRBJ1-1; TRBD1 might be the D (6 bases). Germline CDR1 is SGHRS and CDR2 is YFSETQ. The V end was cut by 1 base, the J end by 4 bases, with 17 bases between. The CDR3 is 16 residues long. CDR3 DNA sequence: TGCGCCAGCAGCTTGTCAGGAGAGGGGGTGGGCACTGAAGCTTTCTTT. Translating it yields CASSLSGEGVGTEAFF.

This clonotype has at least ten counts. The chain links TRBV4-3 to TRBJ1-6; D possibly corresponds to TRBD1 (5 bases). Germline V CDR1 and CDR2: LGHNA, YSLEER. This CDR3 is 15 amino acids long. V lost 2 bases and J 5 bases, leaving 10 bases between the germline ends. The CDR3 loop is CASSQQQVNNSPLHF. CDR3 coding DNA: TGCGCCAGCAGCCAACAACAGGTTAATAATTCACCCCTCCACTTT.

CDR3 in DNA: TGTGCCAGCAGTTGGGGGGCTAAGGCTGGCACAGATACGCAGTATTTT. Translation gives CASSWGAKAGTDTQYF. V gene TRBV6-6 combines with J gene TRBJ2-3; D may correspond to TRBD1 or TRBD2 (6 bases each). From germline, CDR1 is MNHNY and CDR2 SVGAGI (reference sequence). Trimming cost V 4 bases and J 1 base, with 15 bases left between them. The CDR3 is made up of 16 amino acids.

The chain has TRBV5-1 and TRBJ2-7, with 7 nucleotides matching TRBD2. Germline CDR1 reads SGHRS; CDR2 reads YFSETQ. Trimming cost V 3 bases and J 0 bases; bases outside gene matches: 3. This CDR3 region has 14 residues. CDR3 nucleotides: TGCGCCAGCAGCTGGGGGGACTACTCCTACGAGCAGTACTTC. Translated, it gives CASSWGDYSYEQYF.

The chain carries TRBV7-9 and TRBJ2-7, with 9 bases that match TRBD1. V lost 3 bases, J lost 5 bases, and 8 bases stayed unmatched. The CDR3 has 15 residues. Germline-derived CDR1 and CDR2 are SEHNR and FQNEAQ (reference sequence). The CDR3 region has the DNA TGTGCCAGCAGCTTGGCCGGGACAGGGAGCCACGAGCAGTACTTC. It encodes CASSLAGTGSHEQYF.

This clonotype appeared many times. The chain combines TRBV29-1 with TRBJ1-2; 7 nucleotides line up with TRBD1. The ends lost 1 base at V and 7 bases at J; junction bases unmatched: 3. Germline V lookup: CDR1 SQVTM, CDR2 ANQGSEA. CDR3 size: 12 residues. The CDR3 loop reads CSVEGPGGGYTF. The CDR3 coding sequence is TGCAGCGTTGAAGGGCCAGGGGGTGGCTACACCTTC.

The CDR3 is CASSKGAGGDQETQYF. The CDR3 DNA reads as TGTGCCAGCAGCAAAGGAGCGGGGGGGGATCAAGAGACCCAGTACTTC. This rearrangement joins TRBV11-3 to TRBJ2-5; TRBD2 agrees at 10 bases. The CDR3 has 16 residues. Trimming cost V 5 bases and J 2 bases; bases outside gene matches: 8. Germline loops: CDR1 SGHNT, CDR2 YENEEA.